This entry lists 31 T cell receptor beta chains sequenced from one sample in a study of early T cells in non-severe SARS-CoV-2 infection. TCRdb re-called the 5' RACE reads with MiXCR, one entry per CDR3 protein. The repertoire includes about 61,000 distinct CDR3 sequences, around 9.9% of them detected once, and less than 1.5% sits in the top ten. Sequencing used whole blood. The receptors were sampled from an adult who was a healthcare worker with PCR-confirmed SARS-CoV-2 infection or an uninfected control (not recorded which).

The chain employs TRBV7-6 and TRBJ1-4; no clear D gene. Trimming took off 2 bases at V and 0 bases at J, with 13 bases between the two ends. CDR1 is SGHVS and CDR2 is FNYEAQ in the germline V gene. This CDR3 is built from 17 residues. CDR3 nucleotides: TGTGCCAGCAGCTTAACTCGCCGGGAGACAACTAATGAAAAACTGTTTTTT. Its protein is CASSLTRRETTNEKLFF.

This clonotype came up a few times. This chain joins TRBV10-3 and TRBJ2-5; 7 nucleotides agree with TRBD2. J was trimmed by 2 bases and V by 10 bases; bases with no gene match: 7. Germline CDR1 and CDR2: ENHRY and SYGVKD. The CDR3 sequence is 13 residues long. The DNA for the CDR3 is TGTGCCACTGGGACTACACCGCAAGAGACCCAGTACTTC. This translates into CATGTTPQETQYF.

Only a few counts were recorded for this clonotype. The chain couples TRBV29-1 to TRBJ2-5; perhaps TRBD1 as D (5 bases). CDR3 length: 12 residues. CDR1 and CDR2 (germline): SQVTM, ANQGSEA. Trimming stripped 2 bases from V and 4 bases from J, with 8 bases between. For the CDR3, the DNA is TGCAGCGTTGAAAGGCAGGGAGAGACCCAGTACTTC. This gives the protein CSVERQGETQYF.

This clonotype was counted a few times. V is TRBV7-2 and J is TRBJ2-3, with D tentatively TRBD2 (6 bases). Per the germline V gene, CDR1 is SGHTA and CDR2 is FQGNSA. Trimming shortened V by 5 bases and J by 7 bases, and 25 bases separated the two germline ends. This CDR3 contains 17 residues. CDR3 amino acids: CASSPTDPGGTRNTQYF. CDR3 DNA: TGTGCCAGCAGCCCCACCGACCCTGGGGGGACTCGGAATACGCAGTATTTT.

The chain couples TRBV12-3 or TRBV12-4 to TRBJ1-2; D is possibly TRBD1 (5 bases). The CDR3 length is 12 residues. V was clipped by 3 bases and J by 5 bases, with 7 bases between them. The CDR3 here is CASSLKGYGYTF. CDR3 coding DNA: TGTGCCAGCAGTTTGAAGGGGTATGGCTACACCTTC.

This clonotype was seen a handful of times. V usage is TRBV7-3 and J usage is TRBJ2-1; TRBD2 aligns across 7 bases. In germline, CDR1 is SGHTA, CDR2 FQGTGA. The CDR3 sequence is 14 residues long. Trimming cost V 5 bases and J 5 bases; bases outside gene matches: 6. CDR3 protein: CASSPGLQNNEQFF. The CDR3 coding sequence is TGTGCCAGCAGCCCGGGACTACAGAACAATGAGCAGTTCTTC.

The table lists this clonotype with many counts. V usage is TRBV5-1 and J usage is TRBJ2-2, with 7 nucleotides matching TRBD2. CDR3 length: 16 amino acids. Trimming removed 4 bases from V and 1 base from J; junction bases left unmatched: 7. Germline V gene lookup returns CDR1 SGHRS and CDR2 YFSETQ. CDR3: CASSRTGGLNTGELFF. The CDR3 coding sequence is TGCGCCAGCAGCCGCACGGGGGGACTGAACACCGGGGAGCTGTTTTTT.

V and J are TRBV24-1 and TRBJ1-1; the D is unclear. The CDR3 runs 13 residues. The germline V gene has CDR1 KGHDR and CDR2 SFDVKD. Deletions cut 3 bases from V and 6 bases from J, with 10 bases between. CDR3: CATSDTGKSEAFF. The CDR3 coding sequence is TGTGCCACCAGTGATACCGGGAAATCTGAAGCTTTCTTT.

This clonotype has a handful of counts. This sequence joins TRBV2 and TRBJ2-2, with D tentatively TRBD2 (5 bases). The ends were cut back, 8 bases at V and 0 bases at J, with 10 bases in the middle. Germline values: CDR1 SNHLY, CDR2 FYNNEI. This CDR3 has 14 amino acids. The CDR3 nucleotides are TGTGCCAGCGGACTGAGGCCGAACACCGGGGAGCTGTTTTTT. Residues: CASGLRPNTGELFF.

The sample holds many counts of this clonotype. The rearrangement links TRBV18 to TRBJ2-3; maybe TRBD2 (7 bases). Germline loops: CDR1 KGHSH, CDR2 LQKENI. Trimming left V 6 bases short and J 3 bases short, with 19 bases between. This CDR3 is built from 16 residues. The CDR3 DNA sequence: TGTGCCAGCTCGACCCGAGGGGGGGTCGCGACAGATACGCAGTATTTT. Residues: CASSTRGGVATDTQYF. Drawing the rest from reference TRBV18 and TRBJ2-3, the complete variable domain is NAGVMQNPRHLVRRRGQEARLRCSPMKGHSHVYWYRQLPEEGLKFMVYLQKENIIDESGMPKERFSAEFPKEGPSILRIQQVVRGDSAAYFCASSTRGGVATDTQYFGPGTRLTVL.

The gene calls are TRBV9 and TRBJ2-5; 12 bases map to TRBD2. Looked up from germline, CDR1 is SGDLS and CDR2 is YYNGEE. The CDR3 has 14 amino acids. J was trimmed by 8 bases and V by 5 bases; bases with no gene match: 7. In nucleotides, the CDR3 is TGTGCCAGCAGTACTAGCGGGGGGAACCCTACCCAGTACTTC. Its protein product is CASSTSGGNPTQYF.

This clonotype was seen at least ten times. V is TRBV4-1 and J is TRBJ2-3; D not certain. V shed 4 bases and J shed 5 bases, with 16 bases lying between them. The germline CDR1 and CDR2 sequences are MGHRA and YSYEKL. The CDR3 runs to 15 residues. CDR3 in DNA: TGCGCCAGCAGCCGCGCTGAATCGTCCGGAGATACGCAGTATTTT. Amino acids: CASSRAESSGDTQYF.

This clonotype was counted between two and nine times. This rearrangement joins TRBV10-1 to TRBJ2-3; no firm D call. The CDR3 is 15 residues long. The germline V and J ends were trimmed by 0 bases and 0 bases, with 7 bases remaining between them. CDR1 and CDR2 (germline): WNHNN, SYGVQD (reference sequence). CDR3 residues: CASSESVGSTDTQYF. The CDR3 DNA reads TGCGCCAGCAGTGAGTCTGTCGGAAGCACAGATACGCAGTATTTT.

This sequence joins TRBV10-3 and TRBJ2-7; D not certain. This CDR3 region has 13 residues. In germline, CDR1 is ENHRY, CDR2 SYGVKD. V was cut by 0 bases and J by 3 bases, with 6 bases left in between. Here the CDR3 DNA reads TGTGCCATCAGTGAGTCGGGATACTACGAGCAGTACGTC. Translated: CAISESGYYEQYV.

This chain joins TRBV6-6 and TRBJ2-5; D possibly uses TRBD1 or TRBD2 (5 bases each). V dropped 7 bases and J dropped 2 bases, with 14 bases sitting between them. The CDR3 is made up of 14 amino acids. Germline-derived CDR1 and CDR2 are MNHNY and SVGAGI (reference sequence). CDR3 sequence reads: CASTRWGKQETQYF. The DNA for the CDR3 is TGTGCCAGCACCCGATGGGGGAAACAAGAGACCCAGTACTTC.

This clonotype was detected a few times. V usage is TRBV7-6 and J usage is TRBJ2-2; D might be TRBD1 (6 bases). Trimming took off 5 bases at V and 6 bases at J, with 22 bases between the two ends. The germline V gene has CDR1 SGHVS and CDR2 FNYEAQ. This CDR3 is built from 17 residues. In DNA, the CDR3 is TGTGCCAGCAGCAAGACAGGAAGGCAGGCGGTGGCCGGGGAGCTGTTTTTT. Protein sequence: CASSKTGRQAVAGELFF.

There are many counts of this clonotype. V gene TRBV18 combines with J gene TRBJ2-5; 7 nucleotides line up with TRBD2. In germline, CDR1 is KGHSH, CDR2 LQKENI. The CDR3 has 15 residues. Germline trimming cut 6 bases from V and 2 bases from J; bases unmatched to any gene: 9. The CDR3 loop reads CASSPNWGGQETQYF. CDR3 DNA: TGTGCCAGCTCGCCAAACTGGGGGGGGCAAGAGACCCAGTACTTC.

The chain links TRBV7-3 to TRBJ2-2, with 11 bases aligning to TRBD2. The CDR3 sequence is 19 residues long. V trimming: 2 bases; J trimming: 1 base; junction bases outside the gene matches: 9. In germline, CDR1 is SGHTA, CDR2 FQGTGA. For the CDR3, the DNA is TGTGCCAGCAGCTTAGTCCCTCTAGCGGGGGGCGGGAACACCGGGGAGCTGTTTTTT. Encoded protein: CASSLVPLAGGGNTGELFF.

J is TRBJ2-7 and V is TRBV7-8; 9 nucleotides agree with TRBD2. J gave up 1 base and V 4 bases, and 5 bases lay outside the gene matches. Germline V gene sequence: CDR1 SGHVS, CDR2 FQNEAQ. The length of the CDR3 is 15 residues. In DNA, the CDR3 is TGTGCCAGCAGCTGGACTAGCGTTTCGTCCTACGAGCAGTACGTC. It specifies CASSWTSVSSYEQYV.

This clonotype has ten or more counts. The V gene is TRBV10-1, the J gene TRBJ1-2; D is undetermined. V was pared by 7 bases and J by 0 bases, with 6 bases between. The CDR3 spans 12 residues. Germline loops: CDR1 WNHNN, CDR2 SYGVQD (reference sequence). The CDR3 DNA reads TGCGCCAGCATCGGAGCTAACTATGGCTACACCTTC. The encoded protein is CASIGANYGYTF.

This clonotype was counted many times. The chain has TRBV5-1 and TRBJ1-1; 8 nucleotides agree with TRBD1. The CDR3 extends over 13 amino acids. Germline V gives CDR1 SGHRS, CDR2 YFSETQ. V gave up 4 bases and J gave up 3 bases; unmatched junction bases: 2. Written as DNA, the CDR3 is TGCGCCAGCAGCGGACAGGGAGACACTGAAGCTTTCTTT. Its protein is CASSGQGDTEAFF.

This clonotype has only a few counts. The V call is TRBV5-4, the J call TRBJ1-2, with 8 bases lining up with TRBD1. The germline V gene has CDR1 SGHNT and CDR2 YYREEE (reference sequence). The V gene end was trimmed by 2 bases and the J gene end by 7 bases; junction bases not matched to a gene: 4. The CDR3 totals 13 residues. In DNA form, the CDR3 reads TGTGCCAGCAGCTTCTGGGACAGGTTTGGCTACACCTTC. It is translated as CASSFWDRFGYTF.

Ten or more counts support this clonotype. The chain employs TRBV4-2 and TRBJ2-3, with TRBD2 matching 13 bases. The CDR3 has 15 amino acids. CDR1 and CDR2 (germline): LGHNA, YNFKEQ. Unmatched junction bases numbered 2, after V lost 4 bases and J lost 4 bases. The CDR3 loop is CASSPGLAGSDTQYF. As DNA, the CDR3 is TGTGCCAGCAGCCCGGGACTAGCGGGGTCAGATACGCAGTATTTT.

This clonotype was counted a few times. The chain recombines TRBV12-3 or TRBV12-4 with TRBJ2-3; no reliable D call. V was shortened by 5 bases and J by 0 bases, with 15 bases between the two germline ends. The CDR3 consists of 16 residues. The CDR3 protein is CASSQTGSGSTDTQYF. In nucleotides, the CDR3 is TGTGCCAGCAGTCAAACTGGTTCTGGGAGCACAGATACGCAGTATTTT.

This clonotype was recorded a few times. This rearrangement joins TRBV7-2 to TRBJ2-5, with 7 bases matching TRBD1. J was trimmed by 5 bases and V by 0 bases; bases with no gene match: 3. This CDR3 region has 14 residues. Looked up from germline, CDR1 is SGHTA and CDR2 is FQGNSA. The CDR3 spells CASSLAGGQETQYF. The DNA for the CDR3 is TGTGCCAGCAGCTTAGCAGGGGGCCAGGAGACCCAGTACTTC.

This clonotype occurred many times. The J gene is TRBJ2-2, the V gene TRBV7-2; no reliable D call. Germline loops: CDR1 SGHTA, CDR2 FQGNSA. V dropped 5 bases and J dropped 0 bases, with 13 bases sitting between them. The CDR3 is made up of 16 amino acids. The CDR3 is CASSGESLANTGELFF. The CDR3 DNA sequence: TGTGCCAGCAGCGGAGAGTCCCTCGCGAACACCGGGGAGCTGTTTTTT. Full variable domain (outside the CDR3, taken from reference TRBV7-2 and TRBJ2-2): GAGVSQSPSNKVTEKGKDVELRCDPISGHTALYWYRQSLGQGLEFLIYFQGNSAPDKSGLPSDRFSAERTGGSVSTLTIQRTQQEDSAVYLCASSGESLANTGELFFGEGSRLTVL.

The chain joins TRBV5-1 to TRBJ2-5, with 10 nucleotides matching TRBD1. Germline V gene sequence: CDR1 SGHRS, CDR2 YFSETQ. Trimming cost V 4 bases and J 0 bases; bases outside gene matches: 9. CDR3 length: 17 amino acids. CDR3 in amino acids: CASSLTGGPIYQETQYF. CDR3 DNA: TGCGCCAGCAGCCTGACAGGGGGCCCTATCTACCAAGAGACCCAGTACTTC.

The CDR3 DNA is TGTGCCAGCAGCCCAAACAGGGGGCCGGGCACCGGGGAGCTGTTTTTT. Protein sequence: CASSPNRGPGTGELFF. The rearrangement uses TRBV7-8 and TRBJ2-2, with 9 nucleotides matching TRBD1. Looked up from germline, CDR1 is SGHVS and CDR2 is FQNEAQ. V was clipped by 5 bases and J by 4 bases; unmatched bases: 8. The CDR3 length is 16 residues.

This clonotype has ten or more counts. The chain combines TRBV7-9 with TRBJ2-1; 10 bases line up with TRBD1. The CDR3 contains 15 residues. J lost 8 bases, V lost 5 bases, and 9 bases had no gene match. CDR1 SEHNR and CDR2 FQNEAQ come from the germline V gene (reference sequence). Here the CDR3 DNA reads TGTGCCAGCAGCAGGGGACAGGGGTTCGTCCATGAGCAGTTCTTC. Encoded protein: CASSRGQGFVHEQFF.

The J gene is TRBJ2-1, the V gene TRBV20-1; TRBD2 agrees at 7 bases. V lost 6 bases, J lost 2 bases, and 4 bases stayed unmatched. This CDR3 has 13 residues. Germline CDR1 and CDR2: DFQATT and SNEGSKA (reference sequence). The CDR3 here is CSATRGAYNEQFF. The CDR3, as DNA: TGCAGTGCCACACGGGGGGCCTACAATGAGCAGTTCTTC.

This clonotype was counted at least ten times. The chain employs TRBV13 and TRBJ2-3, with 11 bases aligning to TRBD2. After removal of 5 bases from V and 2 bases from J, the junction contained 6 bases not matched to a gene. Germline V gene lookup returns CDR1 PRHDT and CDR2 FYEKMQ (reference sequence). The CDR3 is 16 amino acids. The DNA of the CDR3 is TGTGCCAGCAGCCAAAGACTAGCGGGGACCACAGATACGCAGTATTTT. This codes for CASSQRLAGTTDTQYF.